The 14 T cell receptor beta chains listed next were all sequenced from one sample in a study of cytomegalovirus exposure and HLA in healthy donors. 60 Vbeta and 13 Jbeta primers were used in PCR. Some clones are missing from TCRdb's copy, which holds only in-frame ones; the method was immunoSEQ multiplex PCR. Of some 200,000 clones in the sample, around four fifths were seen once. The sequencing input was PBMCs. The receptors derive from a woman in her 40s in good health and CMV-seronegative.

The J gene is TRBJ2-5, the V gene TRBV19; 8 bases line up with TRBD2. Germline CDR1 LNHDA, CDR2 SQIVND (reference sequence). V lost 5 bases, J lost 5 bases, and 10 bases stayed unmatched. This CDR3 spans 15 amino acids. CDR3 coding DNA: TGTGCCAGTAGTGAACCCAGCGGGAGCGCGGAGACCCAGTACTTC. This codes for CASSEPSGSAETQYF.

This CDR3 is CASKEQLNYGYTF. As DNA, the CDR3 is TGTGCCAGCAAGGAACAACTAAACTATGGCTACACCTTC. The chain recombines TRBV5-6 with TRBJ1-2; D is unresolved. V was cut by 6 bases and J by 2 bases, with 11 bases left in between. Germline V gene data show CDR1 as SGHDT and CDR2 as YYEEEE. This CDR3 contains 13 residues. Supplemented by reference TRBV5-6 and TRBJ1-2, the full variable domain reads DAGVTQSPTHLIKTRGQQVTLRCSPKSGHDTVSWYQQALGQGPQFIFQYYEEEERQRGNFPDRFSGHQFPNYSSELNVNALLLGDSALYLCASKEQLNYGYTFGSGTRLTVV.

Comment on this clone: This probably arose from a read error, given a far larger clone one base away. The rearrangement links TRBV10-2 to TRBJ2-1, with TRBD1 matching over 10 bases. Germline assignment: CDR1 WSHSY and CDR2 SAAADI. The CDR3 has 14 amino acids. V shed 9 bases, J shed 6 bases, and the junction held 8 bases outside the gene matches. The CDR3 DNA follows: TGCGCCAGTTCAAAGGGGACAGGGGCCAATGAGCAGTTCTTC. Its protein is CASSKGTGANEQFF.

The chain joins TRBV19 to TRBJ2-1; 13 nucleotides agree with TRBD2. This CDR3 contains 17 residues. Per the germline V gene, CDR1 is LNHDA and CDR2 is SQIVND (reference sequence). Trimming cost V 1 base and J 7 bases; bases outside gene matches: 7. CDR3 loop: CASSIATSGRRVNEQFF. CDR3 DNA sequence: TGTGCCAGTAGTATAGCGACTAGCGGGAGGAGGGTTAATGAGCAGTTCTTC.

This clone was counted a few times. J is TRBJ1-5 and V is TRBV6-1; tentatively, D is TRBD1 (5 bases). V was pared by 7 bases and J by 4 bases, with 8 bases between. CDR3 length equals 12 residues. Germline values: CDR1 MNHNS, CDR2 SASEGT. The CDR3 reads CASNAGNQPQHF. The CDR3 DNA is TGTGCCAGCAATGCAGGGAATCAGCCCCAGCATTTT.

The rearrangement links TRBV7-2 to TRBJ1-1; no clear D. The CDR3 covers 12 residues. The germline CDR1 and CDR2 sequences are SGHTA and FQGNSA. V lost 1 base, J lost 6 bases, and 6 bases lay in between. The CDR3 loop reads CASSLVVSEAFF. The CDR3, as DNA: TGTGCCAGCAGCTTAGTCGTCTCTGAAGCTTTCTTT.

The chain carries TRBV18 and TRBJ2-3; 8 nucleotides line up with TRBD1. CDR1 and CDR2 from the germline V gene are KGHSH and LQKENI. This CDR3 has 15 residues. V was clipped by 5 bases and J by 2 bases; unmatched bases: 6. This CDR3 reads CASSAQGVSTDTQYF. The DNA of the CDR3 is TGTGCCAGCTCAGCACAGGGGGTCTCCACAGATACGCAGTATTTT.

The chain carries TRBV28 and TRBJ2-7, with 7 bases fitting TRBD1. Germline V lookup: CDR1 MDHEN, CDR2 SYDVKM. The CDR3 runs to 15 residues. J was trimmed by 1 base and V by 5 bases; bases with no gene match: 8. The CDR3 DNA reads TGTGCCAGCAGTCAGCGAGGGGGCCTATCCTACGAGCAGTACTTC. Translated, it gives CASSQRGGLSYEQYF.

The chain is built from TRBV7-2 and TRBJ2-3; TRBD2 agrees at 13 bases. From germline, CDR1 is SGHTA and CDR2 FQGNSA. V was pared by 5 bases and J by 6 bases, with 8 bases of the junction left unmatched. This CDR3 comprises 16 residues. This CDR3 reads CASSALAGGAVDTQYF. The CDR3 DNA is TGTGCCAGCAGCGCACTAGCGGGAGGGGCCGTCGATACGCAGTATTTT.

V and J are TRBV2 and TRBJ2-7; 7 bases line up with TRBD1. The CDR3 has 14 residues. Germline loops: CDR1 SNHLY, CDR2 FYNNEI. Unmatched junction bases numbered 8, after V lost 6 bases and J lost 3 bases. The CDR3 coding sequence is TGTGCCAGCAGAGGGCCTCCAGGGGGCTACGAGCAGTACTTC. This encodes CASRGPPGGYEQYF.

This rearrangement joins TRBV27 to TRBJ1-1; the D gene is possibly TRBD1 (5 bases). There are 13 residues in the CDR3. The germline V and J ends were trimmed by 6 bases and 0 bases, with 8 bases remaining between them. Germline loops: CDR1 MNHEY, CDR2 SMNVEV (reference sequence). The CDR3 DNA reads TGTGCCAGCAGCAGGGTATTGAACACTGAAGCTTTCTTT. Its translation: CASSRVLNTEAFF.

The chain has TRBV28 and TRBJ1-2; 9 bases are shared with TRBD1. The length of the CDR3 is 14 residues. Trimming took 4 bases from V and 4 from J; bases not matched to a gene: 4. CDR1 MDHEN and CDR2 SYDVKM come from the germline V gene. In nucleotides, the CDR3 is TGTGCCAGCAGTTCCGGACAGGGGACCTATGGCTACACCTTC. As protein: CASSSGQGTYGYTF.

To note about this clone: Mismatch with germline at one junction end may stem from a read error. This chain connects TRBV19 to TRBJ1-1, with 9 bases lining up with TRBD1. Germline loops: CDR1 LNHDA, CDR2 SQIVND (reference sequence). CDR3 size: 13 residues. The CDR3 region is CASSTGTGLTAFF. CDR3 in DNA: TGTGCCAGCAGTACCGGGACAGGGTTAACAGCTTTCTTT. The full variable domain, rest sourced from reference TRBV19 and TRBJ1-1, is DGGITQSPKYLFRKEGQNVTLSCEQNLNHDAMYWYRQDPGQGLRLIYYSQIVNDFQKGDIAEGYSVSREKKESFPLTVTSAQKNPTAFYLCASSTGTGLTAFFGQGTRLTVV.

This chain uses TRBV7-2 with TRBJ1-3; TRBD1 aligns across 8 bases. The CDR3 sequence is 15 residues long. The V segment lost 5 bases and the J segment 2 bases; nucleotides outside the gene matches: 5. Germline loops: CDR1 SGHTA, CDR2 FQGNSA. The CDR3 is CASSPGTGTGNTIYF. In DNA, the CDR3 is TGTGCCAGCAGCCCAGGGACAGGTACTGGAAACACCATATATTTT.